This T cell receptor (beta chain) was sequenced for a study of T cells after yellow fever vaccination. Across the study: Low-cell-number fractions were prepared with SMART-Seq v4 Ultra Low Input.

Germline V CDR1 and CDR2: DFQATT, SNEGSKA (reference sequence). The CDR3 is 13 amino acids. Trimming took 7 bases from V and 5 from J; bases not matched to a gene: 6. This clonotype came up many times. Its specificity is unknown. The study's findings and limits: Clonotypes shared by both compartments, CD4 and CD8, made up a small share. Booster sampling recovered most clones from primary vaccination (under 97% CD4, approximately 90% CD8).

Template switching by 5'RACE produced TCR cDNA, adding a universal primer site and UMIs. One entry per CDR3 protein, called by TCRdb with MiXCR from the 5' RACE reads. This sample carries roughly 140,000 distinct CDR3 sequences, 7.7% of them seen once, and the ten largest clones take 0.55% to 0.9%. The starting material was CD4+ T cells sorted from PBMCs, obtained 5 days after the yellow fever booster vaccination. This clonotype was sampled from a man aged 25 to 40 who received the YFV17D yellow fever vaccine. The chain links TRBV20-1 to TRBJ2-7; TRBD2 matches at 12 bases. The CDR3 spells CSVRLAGVHEQYF. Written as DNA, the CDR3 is TGCAGTGTCCGACTAGCGGGAGTCCACGAGCAGTACTTC.